This T cell receptor beta chain was recorded in a study of blood T cell repertoires in COVID-19. Overall study context: The United States, Italy and Spain supplied acute and convalescent COVID-19 samples. T cells, B-cell-depleted T cells, or PBMCs supplied cDNA or gDNA.

In the original workflow: Amplified reference gene primers provided the basis for estimating nucleated cell counts. Using immunoSEQ multiplex PCR, the repertoire was profiled, and TCRdb retains in-frame clones only, with some absent. V, J and clone size are those of that table, while D and trimming were read from the DNA. Of some 50,000 clones listed, approximately 80% are singletons. Material: peripheral blood. This clonotype was obtained from a human donor with active or convalescent COVID-19. The donor label of this sample is uncertain.

This CDR3 reads CASSLLLEATDTQYF. The CDR3 DNA sequence: TGTGCCAGCAGCTTGCTATTAGAAGCCACAGATACGCAGTATTTT. The chain employs TRBV5-4 and TRBJ2-3; D is unresolved. Trimming shortened V by 1 base and J by 2 bases, and 11 bases separated the two germline ends. CDR3 length: 15 residues. CDR1 and CDR2 (germline): SGHNT, YYREEE (reference sequence).